The 30 T cell receptor beta chains presented below share a single source sample, sequenced in a study of persistence of HIV-infected CD4 T cells. What these receptors recognize is not known. This was the immunoSEQ version 4 assay in survey mode. Data came from immunoSEQ multiplex PCR; TCRdb stores just in-frame clones and leaves some out. The profile shows 30,000 to 40,000 clones, roughly 80% of them singletons. The stimulus was an HIV-1 Gag 15-mer peptide pool, 0.95 to 1 ug/peptide/mL. Memory cells lacking CD40L and CD69 with high CD45RO were sorted. The sample in question was CD4+ T cells sorted from PBMCs after approximately 19-hour stimulation, obtained from a patient who received antiretroviral therapy. The receptors originated from an adult woman with HIV who was CMV-seropositive.

As concerns this clone: Other nucleotide sequences from this sample produce the same CDR3. This chain joins TRBV4-3 and TRBJ2-2; D is unclear. The CDR3 runs 13 residues. Germline CDR1 LGHNA, CDR2 YSLEER. V lost 0 bases and J 2 bases, leaving 1 base between the germline ends. DNA for the CDR3: TGCGCCAGCAGCCAAGATAACACCGGGGAGCTGTTTTTT. It specifies CASSQDNTGELFF.

V and J are TRBV3-1 (or the pseudogene TRBV3-2) and TRBJ1-3, with D possibly TRBD1 on 5 matching bases. V was trimmed by 3 bases and J by 0 bases, leaving 12 bases between them. The CDR3 is 16 amino acids. Looked up from germline, CDR1 is LGHDT and CDR2 is YNNKEL (reference sequence). The CDR3 nucleotides are TGTGCCAGCAGCCACCGGAGGGGTAACTCTGGAAACACCATATATTTT. This encodes CASSHRRGNSGNTIYF.

This clone turned up a few times. The V call is TRBV13, the J call TRBJ1-3; TRBD1 is a possible D gene (5 bases). From germline, CDR1 is PRHDT and CDR2 FYEKMQ (reference sequence). This CDR3 comprises 21 residues. The V and J ends lost 2 bases and 0 bases respectively, with 26 bases between them. For the CDR3, the DNA is TGTGCCAGCAGCTTATTTTTCTCACCACCTCACCCGGGACTCTCTGGAAACACCATATATTTT. It codes for CASSLFFSPPHPGLSGNTIYF.

This chain links TRBV27 with TRBJ2-7; TRBD1 aligns across 8 bases. Germline assignment: CDR1 MNHEY and CDR2 SMNVEV (reference sequence). The CDR3 runs 15 residues. Trimming removed 4 bases from V and 1 base from J; junction bases left unmatched: 6. The CDR3 nucleotides read TGTGCCAGCAGTTCCGGACAGGGCCTGTCCTACGAGCAGTACTTC. Protein sequence: CASSSGQGLSYEQYF.

V and J are TRBV7-2 and TRBJ2-3, with D tentatively TRBD1 (6 bases). V was pared by 0 bases and J by 5 bases, with 12 bases between. The CDR3 totals 15 residues. Germline CDR1 and CDR2: SGHTA and FQGNSA. The CDR3 DNA sequence: TGTGCCAGCAGCTTAGCGCAGGGGATCCTAGATACGCAGTATTTT. Translating it yields CASSLAQGILDTQYF.

This clone was recorded once. The chain uses TRBV28 and TRBJ2-1; D is tentatively TRBD1 or TRBD2 (5 bases each). The germline V gene encodes CDR1 MDHEN and CDR2 SYDVKM. V lost 7 bases to trimming and J lost 5 bases, with 15 bases between them. CDR3 size: 14 residues. CDR3 nucleotides: TGTGCCAGCACCTTTACCGGGACGAACAATGAGCAGTTCTTC. The encoded protein is CASTFTGTNNEQFF.

The rearrangement uses TRBV7-2 and TRBJ2-7; D gene ambiguous. The CDR3 totals 12 residues. V lost 5 bases, J lost 4 bases, and 9 bases lay in between. Germline CDR1 SGHTA, CDR2 FQGNSA. This CDR3 reads CASSRTPYEQYF. The CDR3 DNA is TGTGCCAGCAGCCGAACACCGTACGAGCAGTACTTC.

The chain combines TRBV5-1 with TRBJ2-5; D is perhaps TRBD1 or TRBD2 (5 bases each). The CDR3 sequence is 14 residues long. V shed 0 bases and J shed 5 bases, with 11 bases lying between them. Per the germline V gene, CDR1 is SGHRS and CDR2 is YFSETQ. In nucleotides, the CDR3 is TGCGCCAGCAGCTTGGCCGAGGGGCGGGAGACCCAGTACTTC. Translated: CASSLAEGRETQYF.

This chain uses TRBV19 with TRBJ2-6; TRBD1 is a possible D gene (5 bases). Germline V gives CDR1 LNHDA, CDR2 SQIVND (reference sequence). V was cut by 0 bases and J by 5 bases, with 11 bases left in between. The CDR3 spans 16 residues. The CDR3 protein is CASSIEATGWANVLTF. As DNA, the CDR3 is TGTGCCAGTAGTATAGAAGCAACAGGCTGGGCCAACGTCCTGACTTTC. The variable domain in full, completed from reference TRBV19 and TRBJ2-6, reads DGGITQSPKYLFRKEGQNVTLSCEQNLNHDAMYWYRQDPGQGLRLIYYSQIVNDFQKGDIAEGYSVSREKKESFPLTVTSAQKNPTAFYLCASSIEATGWANVLTFGAGSRLTVL.

This clone was detected only once. Additional DNA sequences in this sample encode the identical CDR3. The gene calls are TRBV20-1 and TRBJ1-4, with D uncertain. Trimming took off 5 bases at V and 5 bases at J, with 6 bases between the two ends. This CDR3 spans 11 amino acids. The germline CDR1 and CDR2 sequences are DFQATT and SNEGSKA (reference sequence). The CDR3 here is CSAQENEKLFF. The DNA for the CDR3 is TGCAGTGCTCAAGAGAATGAAAAACTGTTTTTT.

This clone was seen only a few times. The J gene is TRBJ2-1, the V gene TRBV19; TRBD1 matches 7 bases. The length of the CDR3 is 16 residues. Per germline, CDR1 LNHDA and CDR2 SQIVND (reference sequence). V lost 6 bases to trimming and J lost 0 bases; unmatched junction nucleotides: 8. DNA for the CDR3: TGTGCCAGTAGCACCGGACAGGCCGCCTCCTACAATGAGCAGTTCTTC. It translates to CASSTGQAASYNEQFF.

V usage is TRBV28 and J usage is TRBJ1-6; D may be TRBD1 (6 bases). This CDR3 comprises 15 residues. Trimming removed 1 base from V and 4 bases from J, with 8 bases in between. Per the germline V gene, CDR1 is MDHEN and CDR2 is SYDVKM. The CDR3 is CASSLYRVYNSPLHF. In DNA, the CDR3 is TGTGCCAGCAGTTTATACAGGGTATATAATTCACCCCTCCACTTT.

This clone was found once. Different DNA sequences within this sample yield the same CDR3. The V gene is TRBV19, the J gene TRBJ1-2; tentative D call: TRBD1 (6 bases). This CDR3 has 14 residues. From germline, CDR1 is LNHDA and CDR2 SQIVND (reference sequence). Trimming stripped 6 bases from V and 1 base from J, with 12 bases between. The CDR3 coding sequence is TGTGCCAGTAGCACGGGACAACTTAACTATGGCTACACCTTC. Translated, it gives CASSTGQLNYGYTF.

The chain joins TRBV9 to TRBJ2-1, with 13 bases identical to TRBD2. Germline V lookup: CDR1 SGDLS, CDR2 YYNGEE. This CDR3 has 16 amino acids. V lost 0 bases and J lost 3; bases outside the gene matches: 0. CDR3 residues: CASSVGLAGGYNEQFF. CDR3 DNA: TGTGCCAGCAGCGTAGGACTAGCGGGGGGCTACAATGAGCAGTTCTTC.

The chain is built from TRBV18 and TRBJ1-1; possibly TRBD1 for D (5 bases). V lost 5 bases and J lost 5, with 9 bases in between. CDR1 KGHSH and CDR2 LQKENI come from the germline V gene. The CDR3 contains 12 residues. The CDR3 loop reads CASSRAGTEAFF. CDR3 DNA sequence: TGTGCCAGCTCAAGGGCAGGGACTGAAGCTTTCTTT.

This sequence joins TRBV6-5 and TRBJ1-1; TRBD1 is a possible D gene (6 bases). Trimming removed 5 bases at V and 5 bases at J, with 15 bases between. This CDR3 has 14 residues. CDR1 and CDR2 (germline): MNHEY, SVGAGI. The CDR3 sequence is CASSPPGRGTEAFF. The CDR3 region has the DNA TGTGCCAGCAGTCCCCCGGGGAGGGGGACTGAAGCTTTCTTT.

This clone was seen only once. The chain carries TRBV5-8 and TRBJ2-7; D unclear. CDR1 and CDR2 from the germline V gene are SGHTS and YDEGEE. V was cut by 1 base and J by 6 bases, with 11 bases left in between. This CDR3 has 13 amino acids. DNA for the CDR3: TGTGCCAGCAGCTTGTCGGGCTGGGGCGAGCAGTACTTC. It encodes CASSLSGWGEQYF.

The V call is TRBV19, the J call TRBJ2-2, with TRBD1 matching 7 bases. CDR3 length: 13 residues. Germline V gene sequence: CDR1 LNHDA, CDR2 SQIVND (reference sequence). V lost 5 bases to trimming and J lost 5 bases; unmatched junction nucleotides: 2. CDR3: CASSSQGTGELFF. CDR3 nucleotide sequence: TGTGCCAGTAGTTCACAGGGGACCGGGGAGCTGTTTTTT.

V is TRBV5-4 and J is TRBJ1-1; D is unresolved. Germline values: CDR1 SGHNT, CDR2 YYREEE (reference sequence). Trimming stripped 0 bases from V and 0 bases from J, with 9 bases between. CDR3 length: 15 amino acids. CDR3: CASSLEGRMNTEAFF. In DNA form, the CDR3 reads TGTGCCAGCAGCTTGGAAGGACGTATGAACACTGAAGCTTTCTTT.

The gene calls are TRBV5-1 and TRBJ2-5; D unresolved. CDR3 length: 15 amino acids. The germline CDR1 and CDR2 sequences are SGHRS and YFSETQ. The ends were cut back, 4 bases at V and 5 bases at J, with 18 bases in the middle. The CDR3 DNA follows: TGCGCCAGCAGCCACGCGAGTGGCTTGGGGGAGACCCAGTACTTC. Translated: CASSHASGLGETQYF.

This chain uses TRBV6-2 or TRBV6-3 with TRBJ2-3, with TRBD1 matching over 7 bases. Per the germline V gene, CDR1 is MNHEY and CDR2 is SVGEGT. The V and J ends lost 3 bases and 1 base, in that order; junction bases with no gene match: 7. This CDR3 has 16 amino acids. CDR3 sequence reads: CASSYRGQTGTDTQYF. CDR3 nucleotide sequence: TGTGCCAGCAGTTATAGGGGACAGACGGGCACAGATACGCAGTATTTT.

Here the CDR3 DNA reads TGTGCCAGCAGCCCCCACCCGGGACTAGCGGGGGGGCCGGGCGATACGCAGTATTTT. This translates into CASSPHPGLAGGPGDTQYF. V is TRBV11-3 and J is TRBJ2-3; 16 bases match TRBD2. The length of the CDR3 is 19 residues. CDR1 SGHNT and CDR2 YENEEA come from the germline V gene. The V and J ends lost 5 bases and 6 bases, in that order; junction bases with no gene match: 14.

The chain carries TRBV27 and TRBJ1-2; TRBD1 is a possible D gene (5 bases). V was cut by 5 bases and J by 10 bases, with 17 bases left in between. CDR3 length: 13 residues. Germline CDR1 is MNHEY and CDR2 is SMNVEV (reference sequence). The CDR3 region is CASSPQAAHHYTF. The CDR3 nucleotides are TGTGCCAGCAGTCCACAGGCGGCACACCACTACACCTTC.

The chain joins TRBV12-5 to TRBJ1-5; D is ambiguous. V lost 0 bases and J lost 9, with 6 bases in between. Per the germline V gene, CDR1 is LGHNT and CDR2 is FRNRAP. This CDR3 comprises 12 residues. Here the CDR3 DNA reads TGTGCTAGTGGTTTGGTACCGGGGCCCCAGCATTTT. Translated: CASGLVPGPQHF. Full variable domain (missing parts from reference TRBV12-5 and TRBJ1-5): DARVTQTPRHKVTEMGQEVTMRCQPILGHNTVFWYRQTMMQGLELLAYFRNRAPLDDSGMPKDRFSAEMPDATLATLKIQPSEPRDSAVYFCASGLVPGPQHFGDGTRLSIL.

The rearrangement joins TRBV5-5 to TRBJ1-2; D gene uncertain. V lost 3 bases to trimming and J lost 8 bases, with 8 bases between them. The germline V gene has CDR1 SGHKS and CDR2 YYEKEE (reference sequence). The CDR3 has 11 residues. The CDR3: CASSSSLGYTF. The CDR3, as DNA: TGTGCCAGCAGCTCCTCCCTGGGCTACACCTTC.

The chain joins TRBV28 to TRBJ1-6; D ambiguous. This CDR3 contains 15 residues. The V gene lost 3 bases and the J gene lost 3 bases, with 9 bases spanning the gap. The germline V gene has CDR1 MDHEN and CDR2 SYDVKM. In nucleotides, the CDR3 is TGTGCCAGCAGTTTGGAAGGGATCTATAATTCACCCCTCCACTTT. Translating gives CASSLEGIYNSPLHF. Variable domain in full (rest from reference TRBV28 and TRBJ1-6): DVKVTQSSRYLVKRTGEKVFLECVQDMDHENMFWYRQDPGLGLRLIYFSYDVKMKEKGDIPEGYSVSREKKERFSLILESASTNQTSMYLCASSLEGIYNSPLHFGNGTRLTVT.

CDR3 sequence reads: CSVEIGTYTGELFF. The CDR3, as DNA: TGCAGCGTTGAAATCGGGACCTACACCGGGGAGCTGTTTTTT. The chain recombines TRBV29-1 with TRBJ2-2; D may match TRBD1 or TRBD2 (5 bases each). Trimming removed 2 bases at V and 3 bases at J, with 10 bases between. CDR1 is SQVTM and CDR2 is ANQGSEA in the germline V gene. This CDR3 region has 14 residues.

In this sample, this clone turned up a few times. In DNA, the CDR3 is TGTGCCAGCAGCCAAGATCGCCTACCCTATGGCTACACCTTC. This sequence encodes CASSQDRLPYGYTF. This chain links TRBV3-1 (or the pseudogene TRBV3-2) with TRBJ1-2; no firm D call. The CDR3 extends over 14 amino acids. CDR1 and CDR2 (germline): LGHDT, YNNKEL (reference sequence). With 0 bases removed from V and 4 bases from J, the gap between germline ends came to 9 bases.

This clone was counted once. CDR3 in DNA: TGTGCCAGCAGCCAAGAGAAAACAGGCTCTGGAAACACCATATATTTT. Its protein product is CASSQEKTGSGNTIYF. The rearrangement joins TRBV3-1 (or the pseudogene TRBV3-2) to TRBJ1-3; tentatively, D is TRBD1 (5 bases). Trimming cost V 0 bases and J 0 bases, with 9 bases left between them. The length of the CDR3 is 16 residues. The V gene's germline CDR1 is LGHDT and CDR2 YNNKEL (reference sequence).

J is TRBJ2-7 and V is TRBV9, with 8 bases fitting TRBD2. The V gene end was trimmed by 3 bases and the J gene end by 5 bases; junction bases not matched to a gene: 10. The CDR3 runs to 15 residues. In germline, CDR1 is SGDLS, CDR2 YYNGEE. This CDR3 reads CASSASGTRFDEQYF. CDR3 nucleotides: TGTGCCAGCAGCGCGTCCGGGACTAGGTTCGACGAGCAGTACTTC.